The 11 T cell receptor delta chains below were found in one sample sequenced in a study of Vδ1+ human thymocytes. Their target antigens are unknown. Sequences come from RNA converted to cDNA by reverse transcription. Pooled V-gene forward primers with one constant-region reverse primer generated the CDR3 amplicons by multiplex PCR. TCRdb re-processed the multiplex PCR reads via CATT. The repertoire has about 75,000 delta-chain clones, about 30% of them found once; the top ten carry approximately 0.25%. Study-level results: Highly polyclonal TRG and TRD repertoires with Gaussian CDR3 length distributions appeared in thymus.

Source material: Vdelta1+ gamma-delta thymocytes from the thymus. Sample subset: FACS-sorted CD3+ TCRalphabeta- TCRVdelta1+ TCRVdelta2- thymocytes. These receptors were taken from a boy less than two years old who had congenital heart surgery.

About this clone itself: Given a much more abundant clone one base away, this may be a read error. V is TRDV2 and J is TRDJ1, with 8 bases fitting TRDD3. This CDR3 comprises 15 residues. In germline, CDR1 is GEAIGNYY, CDR2 EKD. Trimming took 3 bases from V and 0 from J; bases not matched to a gene: 5. The CDR3 is CACDSWGKYTDKLIF. The DNA of the CDR3 is TGTGCCTGTGACTCCTGGGGGAAATACACCGATAAACTCATCTTT.

This chain connects TRDV1 to TRDJ1; TRDD3 aligns across 9 bases. V gave up 3 bases and J gave up 0 bases; unmatched junction bases: 41. The CDR3 spans 28 residues. Germline lookup yields CDR1 TSWWSYY and CDR2 QGS. In nucleotides, the CDR3 is TGTGCTCTTGGGGAGGATGCCCCCCTCTACCGTCGCCTTAGTGGACTGGGGGACCCTAATGCGTACACCGATAAACTCATCTTT. Translating it yields CALGEDAPLYRRLSGLGDPNAYTDKLIF.

A few counts support this clone. J is TRDJ1 and V is TRDV1, with 9 positions matching TRDD3. The CDR3 contains 18 residues. V gave up 5 bases and J gave up 0 bases; unmatched junction bases: 13. Germline loops: CDR1 TSWWSYY, CDR2 QGS. CDR3 loop: CALGLGIRGRPYTDKLIF. DNA of the CDR3: TGTGCTCTTGGGTTGGGGATACGGGGTCGGCCGTACACCGATAAACTCATCTTT.

This clone appeared a few times. This rearrangement joins TRDV1 to TRDJ1; D perhaps matches TRDD3 (7 bases). Germline-derived CDR1 and CDR2 are TSWWSYY and QGS. V shed 3 bases and J shed 4 bases, with 15 bases lying between them. CDR3 length: 15 residues. The CDR3 DNA sequence: TGTGCTCTTGGGGACCCTTCCGGATACGTCGATAAACTCATCTTT. Amino acids: CALGDPSGYVDKLIF.

This clone was recorded a few times. The genes are TRDV1 and TRDJ1, with a weak D call TRDD2 (5 bases). V lost 1 base and J 7 bases, leaving 16 bases between the germline ends. The CDR3 consists of 15 residues. Germline lookup yields CDR1 TSWWSYY and CDR2 QGS. The CDR3 protein is CALGEPFSRPGKLIF. As DNA, the CDR3 is TGTGCTCTTGGGGAACCCTTCTCCAGACCGGGTAAACTCATCTTT.

The chain is built from TRDV1 and TRDJ1; D gene unclear. Trimming cost V 3 bases and J 0 bases, with 17 bases left between them. The CDR3 consists of 17 residues. Germline CDR1 is TSWWSYY and CDR2 is QGS. This CDR3 reads CALGDPSPNLYTDKLIF. In DNA form, the CDR3 reads TGTGCTCTTGGGGACCCCAGCCCGAATCTGTACACCGATAAACTCATCTTT.

This chain joins TRDV1 and TRDJ1; 7 nucleotides agree with TRDD3. This CDR3 region has 24 residues. Germline V gene lookup returns CDR1 TSWWSYY and CDR2 QGS. With V trimmed by 5 bases and J by 1 base, 34 bases remained unmatched. CDR3 nucleotides: TGTGCTCTTGGGTCAACTTCTGACCCCGCTGAAGTGCTACTGGGGACGTACTCCACCGATAAACTCATCTTT. It encodes CALGSTSDPAEVLLGTYSTDKLIF.

The J gene is TRDJ1, the V gene TRDV1; the D gene is possibly TRDD2 (5 bases). V dropped 1 base and J dropped 2 bases, with 32 bases sitting between them. Germline loops: CDR1 TSWWSYY, CDR2 QGS. The CDR3 length is 22 residues. As DNA, the CDR3 is TGTGCTCTTGGGGAACGATCCCTACACCGAACGGCTTTCATCCGTGCAACCGATAAACTCATCTTT. Amino acid sequence: CALGERSLHRTAFIRATDKLIF.

The chain uses TRDV2 and TRDJ1, with TRDD3 matching over 7 bases. Per the germline V gene, CDR1 is GEAIGNYY and CDR2 is EKD. The CDR3 runs 18 residues. V lost 4 bases, J lost 3 bases, and 19 bases stayed unmatched. The CDR3 DNA reads as TGTGCCTGTGATCCGAATTCCTTTACTGGGGTTTGGCCCGATAAACTCATCTTT. It is translated as CACDPNSFTGVWPDKLIF.

With respect to this clone: Other DNA sequences in this specimen translate into the identical CDR3. The chain uses TRDV2 and TRDJ1, with D possibly being TRDD3 (5 bases). Trimming shortened V by 0 bases and J by 4 bases, and 23 bases separated the two germline ends. The germline V gene has CDR1 GEAIGNYY and CDR2 EKD. This CDR3 is 18 amino acids long. Written as DNA, the CDR3 is TGTGCCTGTGACACCACCCCACTGCTGGCCCCCGGGGGCGATAAACTCATCTTT. This translates into CACDTTPLLAPGGDKLIF.

The gene calls are TRDV1 and TRDJ1; weak D call: TRDD3 (5 bases). Germline loops: CDR1 TSWWSYY, CDR2 QGS. The CDR3 length is 17 residues. V lost 2 bases to trimming and J lost 10 bases, with 26 bases between them. CDR3 residues: CALGEVPLGGVRRGLIF. The CDR3 nucleotides read TGTGCTCTTGGGGAAGTTCCGTTGGGTGGGGTTCGACGTGGACTCATCTTT.